This T cell receptor beta chain was recorded in a study of blood T cells in healthy people across ages. The germline gives CDR1 SGHKS, CDR2 YYEKEE (reference sequence). There are 15 residues in the CDR3. The V gene lost 1 base and the J gene lost 7 bases, with 15 bases spanning the gap. The authors ran a second PCR of 7 to 11 cycles using a sample-barcoded 5' primer and a J-beta primer mix. TCRdb itself ran the 5' RACE reads through MiXCR, one entry per CDR3 protein. The sample lists roughly 800,000 distinct CDR3 sequences, roughly 35% occurring once. This receptor was taken from a man aged 18 to 35 in good health. Sequencing was carried out using blood. V gene TRBV5-5 combines with J gene TRBJ1-5; D is possibly TRBD1 (6 bases). This CDR3 reads CASSLSIGGGQPQHF. The DNA of the CDR3 is TGTGCCAGCAGCTTGTCTATTGGGGGGGGCCAGCCCCAGCATTTT.